These 5 T cell receptor beta chains came from one sample sequenced in a study of T-cell memory formation after mild COVID-19. One entry per CDR3 protein results from TCRdb running MiXCR on the 5' RACE reads. The sample carries about 360,000 distinct CDR3 sequences, over 13% recorded once. The source material was PBMCs or a T cell subset sorted from them (not recorded which). Source of these receptors: a man aged 18-30 years who had mild COVID-19 (a few samples of this study predate the infection). Cell type and time point are not known.

This clonotype was counted between two and nine times. CDR3 coding DNA: TGTGCCAGCAGTATGGGAGGAAGCGACGAGCAGTACGTC. Translating gives CASSMGGSDEQYV. V is TRBV6-2 or TRBV6-3 and J is TRBJ2-7; possibly TRBD2 for D (6 bases). This CDR3 contains 13 residues. CDR1 MNHEY and CDR2 SVGEGT come from the germline V gene. Trimming left V 5 bases short and J 5 bases short, with 13 bases between.

The sample holds a few counts of this clonotype. V is TRBV7-2 and J is TRBJ2-5; TRBD2 matches at 9 bases. The CDR3 consists of 18 residues. Germline V lookup: CDR1 SGHTA, CDR2 FQGNSA. Germline trimming cut 5 bases from V and 1 base from J; bases unmatched to any gene: 14. CDR3 bases: TGTGCCAGCAGCCGCAACCTATTAAGCGGGGGGTTCCAAGAGACCCAGTACTTC. This encodes CASSRNLLSGGFQETQYF.

V usage is TRBV12-3 or TRBV12-4 and J usage is TRBJ2-5, with D perhaps given as TRBD1 or TRBD2 (6 bases each). The CDR3 covers 16 residues. V gave up 7 bases and J gave up 1 base, with 19 bases separating them. Here the CDR3 DNA reads TGTGCCAGCAAGGGGGTTGGTAGCGGAATCCAAGAGACCCAGTACTTC. It yields the protein CASKGVGSGIQETQYF.

The J gene is TRBJ1-6, the V gene TRBV6-1; D is undetermined. The CDR3 extends over 17 amino acids. V lost 0 bases and J lost 0, with 9 bases in between. Germline V gene data show CDR1 as MNHNS and CDR2 as SASEGT. The CDR3 DNA is TGTGCCAGCAGTGAAGCGCACCTAAGCTCCTATAATTCACCCCTCCACTTT. Encoded protein: CASSEAHLSSYNSPLHF.

V and J are TRBV12-3 or TRBV12-4 and TRBJ1-2; D not resolved. The CDR3 length is 12 residues. V lost 6 bases and J lost 4, with 9 bases in between. The CDR3 DNA reads as TGTGCCAGCAGGGGTTTGGGCTATGGCTACACCTTC. It encodes CASRGLGYGYTF.